This paragraph reports one T cell receptor (beta chain). Its antigen is unknown. Nothing much larger sits one base from this clone, and base qualities are not available. Using the deep immunoSEQ assay, TCR CDR3 regions were amplified from genomic DNA by multiplex PCR. Extracted genomic DNA from each cell subset was distributed evenly across all wells of several immunoSEQ 96-well plates, and each plate was treated as a replicate. Each replicate PCR for sorted subsets received approximately 220 ng genomic DNA, equal to roughly 30,000 T cell genomes. Purified libraries were quantified with a Qubit 3.0 fluorometer, sized on a Bioanalyzer 2100, and re-quantified with the KAPA Library Quantification kit. Every immunoSEQ 96-well plate was sequenced on a separate single-read 150-cycle Illumina NextSeq 550 flow cell. The paper's data handling went like this. The immunoSEQ output contained only junctional sequences without quality scores, so filtering could not match that applied to full-length reads. To assign V/J genes and CDR3, sequences were annotated against IMGT germline references using PyIR, a Python wrapper for IgBLAST v1.9. Reads were removed for weak V/J assignments (E-value above 1e-6), missing CDR3, stop codons, out-of-frame junctions, or ambiguous translated residues. V3J clonotypes were defined as sequences sharing an identical inferred V gene, J gene, and CDR3 amino acid sequence. Percentage overlap between repertoires was computed as shared unique clonotypes divided by the size of the smaller repertoire. Repertoire richness was assessed with RTK rarefaction, the Chao1 estimator, and Recon v2.1 estimates of unobserved clonotypes. OLGA was used to compute generation probabilities for all TCRbeta clonotypes that the gDNA method yielded from a handful of donors. TCRdb's version of the immuneACCESS table is confined to in-frame rearrangements and falls short of the full clone set. An unresolved V gene accounts for under half of the shortfall where checked; the remainder is of unknown origin. Clone size and the V and J calls come from that table; the DNA yielded D and trimming. In all, the sample holds about 960,000 clones, and about three quarters of those were seen once. The biggest ten clones account for around 1.4% of the sample.

This entry comes from a study of shared clonotypes between healthy human individuals (dated by TCRdb to about 2020). For the study in its entirety: The cohort included three men and a couple of women between 18 and 49 years of age. For each donor, CD4 naive and CD4 memory were each given three plates, CD8 naive was given two plates, and CD8 memory was given one plate. To estimate repertoire size and how much clonotypes are shared between individuals, the study performed deep sequencing of blood TCR repertoires from roughly five healthy adults. To increase sequencing depth and limit assay-specific biases, TCR repertoire library preparation and sequencing were carried out by different laboratories using diverse techniques. Per donor, leukapheresis produced somewhere between about 0.94 and 9.5 billion PBMCs. Overall results and qualifications from the work: Based on pairwise subsampling, the degree of clonotype sharing among donors was expected to be affected by sequencing depth. Naive subsets generally had larger estimated clonotype richness than memory subsets did. Compared with non-shared clonotypes, clonotypes shared by all four sorted-subset donors had higher generation probabilities. Across a handful of donors, around 5% of naive CD4, more than 3% of naive CD8, approximately 2.5% of memory CD4, and roughly 0.41% of memory CD8 clonotypes were shared. The genetic and exposure-history diversity represented was limited by the small number of donors. Incomplete sequencing was indicated by rarefaction of sorted-subset datasets, despite the large sequencing depth. Sampling was limited to blood, and TCR repertoires in tissue likely differ from TCR repertoires in blood.

Donors were healthy HIV-negative adults with no recently reported acute infections or vaccinations. Every donor was a Caucasian adult residing in Nashville, Tennessee, USA. Magnetic negative selection was used to enrich CD4+ T cells, after which naive cells were positively selected on CD45RA and the negative fraction became the memory subset. After blood collection by leukapheresis, PBMCs were isolated using Ficoll-Histopaque density gradient centrifugation and then cryopreserved in the vapor phase of liquid nitrogen. Analytical flow cytometry was used to check the purity and quantity of every magnetically sorted T cell population. Genomic DNA was isolated from every sorted fraction and measured by UV absorbance on a Nanodrop 2000c. V has 5 bases trimmed and J has 8 bases trimmed; junction bases matching no gene number 7. The CDR3 sequence holds 14 residues, the cysteine and phenylalanine included. The read is trimmed to its CDR3 DNA, 42 bases read in frame from base 1. Per the germline V gene (reference sequence), SGHAT is the CDR1 and FQDESV is the CDR2.

This TCR was recovered from a man between 18 and 35 years old in good health. The sequence is built from TRBV11-1 and TRBJ2-1; TRBD2 matches 9 bases in the middle. Sequencing was done on a sample of memory CD4+ T cells sorted from blood. Explained via the paper, the cell subset or site label denotes: CD45RA-negative fraction. The CDR3 here reads CASSPGTSLYEQFF. The nucleotides are TGTGCCAGCAGCCCCGGGACTAGCTTGTATGAGCAGTTCTTC.